A single sample is the source of the 27 T cell receptor beta chains below, sequenced in a study of blood T cell repertoires in COVID-19. The repertoire was sequenced with immunoSEQ multiplex PCR; TCRdb's copy has only in-frame clones and lacks some. The sample has about 380,000 clones; 87% are singletons. The specimen was PBMCs or T cells enriched from blood (not recorded which). The receptors shown here come from a woman younger than 45 who had recovered from COVID-19.

This clone has a single count. The CDR3 DNA sequence: TGTGCCAGCAGCTTAGTATGGGTCAGGCAGGGGGCGTACAATGAGCAGTTCTTC. Amino acid sequence: CASSLVWVRQGAYNEQFF. V usage is TRBV11-2 and J usage is TRBJ2-1, with TRBD1 matching over 8 bases. V dropped 1 base and J dropped 4; count of bases not matched to a gene: 12. The V gene's germline CDR1 is SGHAT and CDR2 FQNNGV. This CDR3 region has 18 residues.

The chain recombines TRBV6-5 with TRBJ2-5; D perhaps matches TRBD2 (6 bases). Germline V CDR1 and CDR2: MNHEY, SVGAGI. The germline V and J ends were trimmed by 6 bases and 5 bases, with 10 bases remaining between them. This CDR3 is built from 12 residues. This CDR3 is CASRSGGETQYF. The CDR3 nucleotides read TGTGCCAGCAGGTCAGGAGGGGAGACCCAGTACTTC.

This rearrangement joins TRBV5-1 to TRBJ2-1; a possible D gene is TRBD2 (6 bases). Per germline, CDR1 SGHRS and CDR2 YFSETQ. The CDR3 covers 17 residues. The V and J ends lost 2 bases and 6 bases respectively, with 21 bases between them. In DNA form, the CDR3 reads TGCGCCAGCAGCTTAGGACTTGGGACGGGAGTCTTCAATGAGCAGTTCTTC. Translation: CASSLGLGTGVFNEQFF.

V is TRBV7-9 and J is TRBJ1-1; D gene unclear. The CDR3 spans 17 residues. V lost 4 bases and J 1 base, leaving 19 bases between the germline ends. Germline V CDR1 and CDR2: SEHNR, FQNEAQ (reference sequence). The CDR3 region has the DNA TGTGCCAGCAGCTCAGAGGGTTGGCGACCGACGAACACTGAAGCTTTCTTT. This sequence encodes CASSSEGWRPTNTEAFF. The full variable domain, in which reference TRBV7-9 and TRBJ1-1 provide the parts outside the CDR3, is DTGVSQNPRHKITKRGQNVTFRCDPISEHNRLYWYRQTLGQGPEFLTYFQNEAQLEKSRLLSDRFSAERPKGSFSTLEIQRTEQGDSAMYLCASSSEGWRPTNTEAFFGQGTRLTVV.

This clone has just a few counts. This chain uses TRBV10-2 with TRBJ1-4, with D possibly matching TRBD1 (6 bases). V was clipped by 7 bases and J by 8 bases, with 14 bases between them. The length of the CDR3 is 13 residues. CDR1 and CDR2 from the germline V gene are WSHSY and SAAADI. CDR3 DNA sequence: TGCGCCAGCAAAGGGGGGGCTGAGGAAAAACTGTTTTTT. As protein: CASKGGAEEKLFF.

This chain links TRBV5-1 with TRBJ1-6, with D possibly TRBD1 on 5 matching bases. The CDR3 runs to 16 residues. V was cut by 5 bases and J by 5 bases, with 17 bases left in between. Germline CDR1 reads SGHRS; CDR2 reads YFSETQ. CDR3 sequence reads: CASSSLEDSDNSPLHF. CDR3 nucleotide sequence: TGCGCCAGCAGTTCGTTGGAAGACAGTGATAATTCACCCCTCCACTTT.

The rearrangement links TRBV12-5 to TRBJ1-2, with D hard to call. The CDR3 totals 13 residues. Germline CDR1 LGHNT, CDR2 FRNRAP. V was pared by 0 bases and J by 8 bases, with 10 bases between. The CDR3 DNA is TGTGCTAGTGGTTTGGTAGAGGGAGAAGGCTACACCTTC. Its protein is CASGLVEGEGYTF.

The J gene is TRBJ2-1, the V gene TRBV28; D gene ambiguous. Trimming took off 2 bases at V and 4 bases at J, with 12 bases between the two ends. Germline V lookup: CDR1 MDHEN, CDR2 SYDVKM. The CDR3 is 15 residues long. The CDR3 reads CASSLARAEYNEQFF. CDR3 coding DNA: TGTGCCAGCAGTTTAGCGCGAGCTGAATACAATGAGCAGTTCTTC.

In its sample, this clone was seen once. The chain employs TRBV7-9 and TRBJ2-7; tentative D call: TRBD1 (5 bases). This CDR3 is built from 15 residues. The V end lost 1 base, the J end lost 3 bases, and 13 bases lay between the germline ends. Germline CDR1 reads SEHNR; CDR2 reads FQNEAQ (reference sequence). The DNA for the CDR3 is TGTGCCAGCAGCTTAGGTAGGGGCCCCGGCTACGAGCAGTACTTC. Its translation: CASSLGRGPGYEQYF.

The rearrangement joins TRBV19 to TRBJ1-5, with 7 bases that match TRBD1. Unmatched junction bases numbered 15, after V lost 7 bases and J lost 0 bases. Per germline, CDR1 LNHDA and CDR2 SQIVND (reference sequence). The CDR3 spans 18 residues. Written as DNA, the CDR3 is TGTGCCAGTACAAACCCGACAGGGAATTTGTATAGCAATCAGCCCCAGCATTTT. Its protein is CASTNPTGNLYSNQPQHF.

The chain carries TRBV6-5 and TRBJ2-3; no clear D gene. V was cut by 2 bases and J by 5 bases, with 5 bases left in between. The germline CDR1 and CDR2 sequences are MNHEY and SVGAGI. This CDR3 region has 12 residues. CDR3 sequence reads: CASSYPQDTQYF. The CDR3 DNA sequence: TGTGCCAGCAGTTACCCCCAAGATACGCAGTATTTT.

This chain links TRBV27 with TRBJ2-1, with 9 bases fitting TRBD2. Germline loops: CDR1 MNHEY, CDR2 SMNVEV (reference sequence). This CDR3 contains 16 residues. The junction had 9 bases not matched to a gene; V was cut back by 2 bases and J by 7 bases. DNA of the CDR3: TGTGCCAGCAGTTTAGAATTAGCGGGAGTGGTAAATGAGCAGTTCTTC. Protein product: CASSLELAGVVNEQFF.

This clone has just one count. The chain joins TRBV27 to TRBJ2-5; no clear D. The CDR3 runs to 18 residues. In germline, CDR1 is MNHEY, CDR2 SMNVEV (reference sequence). V was trimmed by 3 bases and J by 1 base, leaving 21 bases between them. The CDR3 nucleotides are TGTGCCAGCAGTTTGAGCCGACCTCACTTTCTAGGCCAAGAGACCCAGTACTTC. Its protein product is CASSLSRPHFLGQETQYF.

The gene calls are TRBV5-1 and TRBJ2-7, with 13 bases that match TRBD2. The junction had 12 bases not matched to a gene; V was cut back by 4 bases and J by 2 bases. CDR1 is SGHRS and CDR2 is YFSETQ in the germline V gene. The CDR3 consists of 18 residues. Written as DNA, the CDR3 is TGCGCCAGCAGCCTCCTGGGCGGACTAGCGGGAGATACCTACGAGCAGTACTTC. Its protein is CASSLLGGLAGDTYEQYF.

The rearrangement joins TRBV28 to TRBJ1-1; D is perhaps TRBD1 (5 bases). Germline assignment: CDR1 MDHEN and CDR2 SYDVKM. V lost 6 bases to trimming and J lost 10 bases, with 15 bases between them. The CDR3 sequence is 12 residues long. The CDR3 region has the DNA TGTGCCAGCAGGAAGGGGCAGCGAGGAGCTTTCTTT. As protein: CASRKGQRGAFF. The variable domain in full, with the rest retrieved from reference TRBV28 and TRBJ1-1, is DVKVTQSSRYLVKRTGEKVFLECVQDMDHENMFWYRQDPGLGLRLIYFSYDVKMKEKGDIPEGYSVSREKKERFSLILESASTNQTSMYLCASRKGQRGAFFGQGTRLTVV.

The V and J genes are TRBV2 and TRBJ1-4; D remains ambiguous. The germline gives CDR1 SNHLY, CDR2 FYNNEI. This CDR3 spans 15 amino acids. Trimming took off 7 bases at V and 4 bases at J, with 16 bases between the two ends. Written as DNA, the CDR3 is TGTGCCAGCACCGGGGAGGACGCAATTAATGAAAAACTGTTTTTT. This gives the protein CASTGEDAINEKLFF.

The V gene is TRBV19, the J gene TRBJ1-3; D call uncertain. The CDR3 is 15 residues long. V was shortened by 6 bases and J by 2 bases, with 14 bases between the two germline ends. The germline gives CDR1 LNHDA, CDR2 SQIVND (reference sequence). The DNA of the CDR3 is TGTGCCAGTAGGGGAGCGGGGAGCCCTGGAAACACCATATATTTT. This codes for CASRGAGSPGNTIYF.

The V and J genes are TRBV6-1 and TRBJ2-7, with D unresolved. Between the trimmed V and J ends, which lost 3 bases and 3 bases, there was a span of 9 bases. This CDR3 is 13 amino acids long. The germline CDR1 and CDR2 sequences are MNHNS and SASEGT. CDR3 DNA sequence: TGTGCCAGCAGTGACGCGGCCAGCTACGAGCAGTACTTC. Its translation: CASSDAASYEQYF.

This chain connects TRBV6-1 to TRBJ2-7; 7 nucleotides agree with TRBD1. Trimming removed 3 bases from V and 2 bases from J; junction bases left unmatched: 10. Germline V gene data show CDR1 as MNHNS and CDR2 as SASEGT. CDR3 size: 16 residues. DNA for the CDR3: TGTGCCAGCAGTGAGGCGGATCTACAGGGGCCCTACGAGCAGTACTTC. This translates into CASSEADLQGPYEQYF.

This clone was seen once. V usage is TRBV7-2 and J usage is TRBJ1-2, with 8 nucleotides matching TRBD1. Germline assignment: CDR1 SGHTA and CDR2 FQGNSA. The V gene end was trimmed by 1 base and the J gene end by 5 bases; junction bases not matched to a gene: 9. CDR3 size: 16 residues. The CDR3 here is CASSLVAAGGVYGYTF. As DNA, the CDR3 is TGTGCCAGCAGCTTAGTGGCGGCAGGGGGCGTTTATGGCTACACCTTC. The variable domain in full, completed from reference TRBV7-2 and TRBJ1-2, reads GAGVSQSPSNKVTEKGKDVELRCDPISGHTALYWYRQSLGQGLEFLIYFQGNSAPDKSGLPSDRFSAERTGGSVSTLTIQRTQQEDSAVYLCASSLVAAGGVYGYTFGSGTRLTVV.

V usage is TRBV28 and J usage is TRBJ1-1; D perhaps matches TRBD1 (6 bases). Trimming took off 3 bases at V and 5 bases at J, with 10 bases between the two ends. The CDR3 sequence is 13 residues long. Germline V CDR1 and CDR2: MDHEN, SYDVKM. The CDR3 sequence is CASSFQGRTEAFF. CDR3 nucleotides: TGTGCCAGCAGTTTTCAGGGGCGAACTGAAGCTTTCTTT. Full variable domain (rest looked up from reference TRBV28 and TRBJ1-1): DVKVTQSSRYLVKRTGEKVFLECVQDMDHENMFWYRQDPGLGLRLIYFSYDVKMKEKGDIPEGYSVSREKKERFSLILESASTNQTSMYLCASSFQGRTEAFFGQGTRLTVV.

The V and J genes are TRBV29-1 and TRBJ1-2; D is ambiguous. CDR3 size: 15 residues. V was shortened by 4 bases and J by 5 bases, with 20 bases between the two germline ends. Germline V gene data show CDR1 as SQVTM and CDR2 as ANQGSEA. For the CDR3, the DNA is TGCAGCGTTGTTTCGAAAACTCATCTCCTATATGGCTACACCTTC. It encodes CSVVSKTHLLYGYTF. The full variable domain, in which reference TRBV29-1 and TRBJ1-2 provide the parts outside the CDR3, is SAVISQKPSRDICQRGTSLTIQCQVDSQVTMMFWYRQQPGQSLTLIATANQGSEATYESGFVIDKFPISRPNLTFSTLTVSNMSPEDSSIYLCSVVSKTHLLYGYTFGSGTRLTVV.

The chain employs TRBV19 and TRBJ2-6; D is possibly TRBD1 (5 bases). Germline V lookup: CDR1 LNHDA, CDR2 SQIVND (reference sequence). The CDR3 is made up of 16 amino acids. V shed 3 bases and J shed 5 bases, with 14 bases lying between them. CDR3 sequence (DNA): TGTGCCAGTAGTATCCTGTCAAGGGGCTGGGCCAACGTCCTGACTTTC. Its protein product is CASSILSRGWANVLTF.

This sequence joins TRBV7-8 and TRBJ1-1; a possible D gene is TRBD1 (5 bases). Between the trimmed V and J ends, which lost 5 bases and 7 bases, there was a span of 14 bases. The germline V gene encodes CDR1 SGHVS and CDR2 FQNEAQ. The CDR3 consists of 13 residues. CDR3 nucleotides: TGTGCCAGCAGCGTTACAGGTTTTGTTGAAGCTTTCTTT. Encoded protein: CASSVTGFVEAFF. The variable domain in full, completed from reference TRBV7-8 and TRBJ1-1, reads GAGVSQSPRYKVAKRGQDVALRCDPISGHVSLFWYQQALGQGPEFLTYFQNEAQLDKSGLPSDRFFAERPEGSVSTLKIQRTQQEDSAVYLCASSVTGFVEAFFGQGTRLTVV.

The V and J genes are TRBV5-1 and TRBJ2-7; 11 bases match TRBD2. V dropped 4 bases and J dropped 2; count of bases not matched to a gene: 14. There are 18 residues in the CDR3. Germline assignment: CDR1 SGHRS and CDR2 YFSETQ. In DNA form, the CDR3 reads TGCGCCAGCAGCCCGGGACCGGGACTAGCGGACTCAACCTACGAGCAGTACTTC. Its protein is CASSPGPGLADSTYEQYF.

This chain links TRBV7-9 with TRBJ2-1; D uncertain. The CDR3 is 16 residues long. Germline values: CDR1 SEHNR, CDR2 FQNEAQ (reference sequence). With 2 bases removed from V and 3 bases from J, the gap between germline ends came to 14 bases. The CDR3, as DNA: TGTGCCAGCAGCTTAAGTGGCGGAGCTGTCTACAATGAGCAGTTCTTC. Protein: CASSLSGGAVYNEQFF.

On this clone itself: Other DNA sequences in this sample translate to the same CDR3. The chain has TRBV24-1 and TRBJ1-1, with 8 bases matching TRBD1. V lost 2 bases to trimming and J lost 4 bases; unmatched junction nucleotides: 2. In germline, CDR1 is KGHDR, CDR2 SFDVKD. The CDR3 has 14 residues. This CDR3 is CATSDSTGGTEAFF. As DNA, the CDR3 is TGTGCCACCAGTGATTCCACAGGGGGCACTGAAGCTTTCTTT.